Below are 22 T cell receptor beta chains sequenced from a single sample in a study of blood T cell repertoires in COVID-19. Sequencing was performed with immunoSEQ multiplex PCR; in TCRdb, only in-frame clones are kept and a portion is missing. Among 150,000 to 200,000 clones listed, more than 80% were seen once. Sequenced input: peripheral blood. The source is a woman between 55 and 75 years old with acute or convalescent COVID-19.

This clone was observed a single time. The chain links TRBV2 to TRBJ1-5; 8 nucleotides match TRBD1. Germline trimming cut 5 bases from V and 7 bases from J; bases unmatched to any gene: 7. The CDR3 length is 14 residues. The germline CDR1 and CDR2 sequences are SNHLY and FYNNEI. The CDR3 is CASSLTGVEQPQHF. The DNA of the CDR3 is TGTGCCAGCAGTCTGACAGGGGTAGAACAGCCCCAGCATTTT.

This clone was observed a single time. The V call is TRBV7-2, the J call TRBJ2-1; 11 bases map to TRBD2. Unmatched junction bases numbered 4, after V lost 3 bases and J lost 6 bases. The CDR3 extends over 15 amino acids. Germline CDR1 is SGHTA and CDR2 is FQGNSA. The CDR3 DNA reads as TGTGCCAGCAGCTTTACTAGCGGGAGTGGCAATGAGCAGTTCTTC. Protein: CASSFTSGSGNEQFF.

The rearrangement joins TRBV19 to TRBJ2-2; TRBD2 agrees at 7 bases. V shed 0 bases and J 3 bases; nucleotides not matched to a gene: 10. This CDR3 has 18 residues. The germline V gene has CDR1 LNHDA and CDR2 SQIVND (reference sequence). DNA of the CDR3: TGTGCCAGTAGTATAGACTCCCTTAGCAGCGGGGACACCGGGGAGCTGTTTTTT. It translates to CASSIDSLSSGDTGELFF.

CDR3 DNA: TGTGCCACCAGTGATTTGCCACTAGCGGGAGGGAATGAGCAGTTCTTC. This translates into CATSDLPLAGGNEQFF. V is TRBV24-1 and J is TRBJ2-1; 13 bases agree with TRBD2. There are 16 residues in the CDR3. V lost 0 bases to trimming and J lost 7 bases; unmatched junction nucleotides: 2. Germline V gives CDR1 KGHDR, CDR2 SFDVKD.

The chain carries TRBV7-3 and TRBJ2-1; D gene uncertain. The germline V gene encodes CDR1 SGHTA and CDR2 FQGTGA. The CDR3 is 13 amino acids. V lost 1 base and J 9 bases, leaving 10 bases between the germline ends. The CDR3 DNA is TGTGCCAGCAGCTTAAGTCTCCAGTCTGAGCAGTTCTTC. Translating gives CASSLSLQSEQFF.

V usage is TRBV19 and J usage is TRBJ1-6; 8 bases fit TRBD1. Germline lookup yields CDR1 LNHDA and CDR2 SQIVND (reference sequence). The CDR3 is 14 residues long. V shed 9 bases and J 4 bases; nucleotides not matched to a gene: 5. The DNA of the CDR3 is TGTGCCAGCCAGGGACAGGAATATAATTCACCCCTCCACTTT. Its protein product is CASQGQEYNSPLHF. Supplemented by reference TRBV19 and TRBJ1-6, the full variable domain reads DGGITQSPKYLFRKEGQNVTLSCEQNLNHDAMYWYRQDPGQGLRLIYYSQIVNDFQKGDIAEGYSVSREKKESFPLTVTSAQKNPTAFYLCASQGQEYNSPLHFGNGTRLTVT.

This rearrangement joins TRBV9 to TRBJ2-7; TRBD2 matches at 8 bases. CDR1 and CDR2 (germline): SGDLS, YYNGEE. The V gene end was trimmed by 3 bases and the J gene end by 5 bases; junction bases not matched to a gene: 10. The CDR3 extends over 15 amino acids. CDR3 amino acids: CASSDRPGLVNEQYV. CDR3 nucleotides: TGTGCCAGCAGCGACCGCCCGGGACTAGTAAACGAGCAGTACGTC.

Only one count was recorded for this clone. The V call is TRBV14, the J call TRBJ1-3; D not certain. This CDR3 region has 12 residues. Trimming removed 2 bases from V and 4 bases from J, with 3 bases in between. The germline V gene has CDR1 SGHDN and CDR2 FVKESK. This CDR3 reads CASSQQGNTIYF. The CDR3 DNA reads TGTGCCAGCAGCCAACAGGGAAACACCATATATTTT.

The V gene is TRBV19, the J gene TRBJ1-4; 10 bases match TRBD1. The CDR3 length is 14 residues. Germline values: CDR1 LNHDA, CDR2 SQIVND (reference sequence). J lost 6 bases, V lost 10 bases, and 8 bases had no gene match. The CDR3 region is CATKGQGPDEKLFF. The CDR3 DNA sequence: TGTGCCACCAAGGGACAGGGGCCCGATGAAAAACTGTTTTTT.

V and J are TRBV5-1 and TRBJ1-2, with a tentative D call TRBD1 (5 bases). The V gene lost 1 base and the J gene lost 8 bases, with 18 bases spanning the gap. CDR3 length equals 15 residues. Germline CDR1 SGHRS, CDR2 YFSETQ. As DNA, the CDR3 is TGCGCCAGCAGCTTGCTAGGACAAATCGCCCGAGGCTACACCTTC. It codes for CASSLLGQIARGYTF.

This clone was counted once. The J gene is TRBJ1-6, the V gene TRBV3-1 (or the pseudogene TRBV3-2); 7 bases are a match to TRBD1. The CDR3 extends over 17 amino acids. V was clipped by 4 bases and J by 7 bases; unmatched bases: 13. Germline CDR1 reads LGHDT; CDR2 reads YNNKEL (reference sequence). The CDR3 is CASSPPPGTVFNSPLHF. In nucleotides, the CDR3 is TGTGCCAGCAGCCCCCCGCCGGGGACAGTTTTCAATTCACCCCTCCACTTT.

The chain has TRBV2 and TRBJ1-5, with 7 bases identical to TRBD1. This CDR3 has 14 residues. Germline V gene data show CDR1 as SNHLY and CDR2 as FYNNEI. The ends lost 3 bases at V and 3 bases at J; junction bases unmatched: 2. CDR3 sequence reads: CASSDQGVNQPQHF. In nucleotides, the CDR3 is TGTGCCAGCAGTGACCAGGGGGTCAATCAGCCCCAGCATTTT.

This chain connects TRBV29-1 to TRBJ2-5, with D possibly TRBD1 on 7 matching bases. Germline V CDR1 and CDR2: SQVTM, ANQGSEA. The CDR3 is 13 amino acids. V lost 4 bases to trimming and J lost 1 base, with 10 bases between them. CDR3: CSVARGVQETQYF. The CDR3 DNA reads as TGCAGCGTTGCCAGGGGGGTCCAAGAGACCCAGTACTTC.

This clone was observed a handful of times. V is TRBV6-1 and J is TRBJ2-1; D gene unclear. The V end lost 3 bases, the J end lost 2 bases, and 11 bases lay between the germline ends. Germline CDR1 reads MNHNS; CDR2 reads SASEGT. CDR3 size: 15 residues. The CDR3 sequence is CASSERIIPYNEQFF. CDR3 DNA: TGTGCCAGCAGTGAGAGGATTATCCCCTACAATGAGCAGTTCTTC.

With respect to this clone: It is unclear where the CDR3 begins or ends on the DNA, so no DNA is shown, and the CDR3 is as TCRdb lists it. The chain carries TRBV19 and TRBJ1-2; TRBD1, the D gene given by the table, was not confirmed from the DNA. Germline V gives CDR1 LNHDA, CDR2 SQIVND (reference sequence). The CDR3 is 13 amino acids long, termini counted. The CDR3 here is CASTSDTFYGYTF.

This chain uses TRBV3-1 (or the pseudogene TRBV3-2) with TRBJ2-1; 7 bases are a match to TRBD2. The V gene end was trimmed by 4 bases and the J gene end by 9 bases; junction bases not matched to a gene: 9. Germline CDR1 is LGHDT and CDR2 is YNNKEL (reference sequence). The length of the CDR3 is 14 residues. The CDR3 DNA is TGTGCCAGCAGCCCGTACCCGGGCGGGGGTGAGCAGTTCTTC. Protein product: CASSPYPGGGEQFF.

This CDR3 reads CAISGGRNTEAFF. The CDR3 region has the DNA TGTGCCATCAGTGGGGGCCGGAACACTGAAGCTTTCTTT. The V and J genes are TRBV10-3 and TRBJ1-1; perhaps TRBD1 as D (5 bases). The germline V gene encodes CDR1 ENHRY and CDR2 SYGVKD. V lost 4 bases, J lost 1 base, and 7 bases lay in between. CDR3 length equals 13 residues.

The rearrangement uses TRBV28 and TRBJ2-2, with 7 bases aligning to TRBD2. Germline CDR1 MDHEN, CDR2 SYDVKM. The V and J ends lost 8 bases and 7 bases, in that order; junction bases with no gene match: 4. The CDR3 sequence is 12 residues long. CDR3 amino acids: CASGRGIGELFF. In DNA, the CDR3 is TGTGCCAGCGGGAGGGGAATCGGGGAGCTGTTTTTT.

The rearrangement uses TRBV23-1 and TRBJ1-5; no definite D call. TRBV23-1 is annotated as an ORF whose role is uncertain. This CDR3 spans 16 amino acids. The V gene lost 2 bases and the J gene lost 3 bases, with 14 bases spanning the gap. CDR3 residues: CASSQETLGFNQPQHF. The CDR3 bases are TGCGCCAGCAGTCAAGAAACCCTCGGGTTCAATCAGCCCCAGCATTTT.

The V and J genes are TRBV18 and TRBJ1-2; 7 positions match TRBD1. The V gene's germline CDR1 is KGHSH and CDR2 LQKENI. The CDR3 has 15 residues. With 0 bases clipped from V and 6 bases from J, the junction kept 7 bases outside the gene matches. The CDR3 region is CASSPPDRPLHGYTF. The CDR3 DNA reads TGTGCCAGCTCACCACCGGACAGGCCGCTTCATGGCTACACCTTC.

The genes are TRBV6-6 and TRBJ1-2, with 8 nucleotides matching TRBD1. This CDR3 has 14 residues. V shed 6 bases and J 4 bases; nucleotides not matched to a gene: 7. The V gene's germline CDR1 is MNHNY and CDR2 SVGAGI (reference sequence). CDR3 in amino acids: CASRERDRRYGYTF. The CDR3 region has the DNA TGTGCCAGCAGAGAAAGGGACAGGCGCTATGGCTACACCTTC.

The V and J genes are TRBV18 and TRBJ2-3; possible D gene TRBD2, 5 bases. Germline lookup yields CDR1 KGHSH and CDR2 LQKENI. CDR3 length: 14 amino acids. V dropped 0 bases and J dropped 5 bases, with 9 bases sitting between them. This CDR3 is CASSPPIGKDTQYF. The DNA of the CDR3 is TGTGCCAGCTCACCACCCATCGGGAAAGATACGCAGTATTTT.